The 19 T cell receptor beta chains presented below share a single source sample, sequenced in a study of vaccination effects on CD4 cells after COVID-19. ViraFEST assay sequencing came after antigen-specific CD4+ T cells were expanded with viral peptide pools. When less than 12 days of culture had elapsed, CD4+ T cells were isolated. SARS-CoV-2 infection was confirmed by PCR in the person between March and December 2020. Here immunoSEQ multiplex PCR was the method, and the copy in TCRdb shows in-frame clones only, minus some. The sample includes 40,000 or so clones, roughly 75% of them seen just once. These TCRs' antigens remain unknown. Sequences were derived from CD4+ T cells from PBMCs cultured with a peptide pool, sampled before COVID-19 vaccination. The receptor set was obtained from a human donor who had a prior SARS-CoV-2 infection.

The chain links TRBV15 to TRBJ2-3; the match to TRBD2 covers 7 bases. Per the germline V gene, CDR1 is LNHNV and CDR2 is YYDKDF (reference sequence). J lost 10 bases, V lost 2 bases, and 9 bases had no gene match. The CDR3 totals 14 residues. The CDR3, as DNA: TGTGCCACCAGCAGACTTGCCCAGCGGGGAGCGCAGTATTTT. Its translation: CATSRLAQRGAQYF.

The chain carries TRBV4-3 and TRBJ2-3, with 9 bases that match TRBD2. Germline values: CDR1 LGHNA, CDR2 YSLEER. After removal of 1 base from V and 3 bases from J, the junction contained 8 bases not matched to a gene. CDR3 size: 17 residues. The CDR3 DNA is TGCGCCAGCAGCCAAGCCCCTCTAGCGGGGCTAACAGATACGCAGTATTTT. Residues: CASSQAPLAGLTDTQYF.

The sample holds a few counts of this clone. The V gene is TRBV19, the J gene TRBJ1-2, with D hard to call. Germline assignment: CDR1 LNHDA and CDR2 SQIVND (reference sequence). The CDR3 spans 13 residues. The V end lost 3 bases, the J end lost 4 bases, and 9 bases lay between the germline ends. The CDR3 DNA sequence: TGTGCCAGTAGTATGCGGCAGATCTATGGCTACACCTTC. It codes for CASSMRQIYGYTF.

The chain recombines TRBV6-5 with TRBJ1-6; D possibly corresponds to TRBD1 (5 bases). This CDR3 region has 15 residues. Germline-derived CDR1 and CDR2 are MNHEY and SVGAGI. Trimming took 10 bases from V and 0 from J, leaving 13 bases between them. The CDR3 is CATGHFLSYNSPLHF. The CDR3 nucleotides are TGTGCCACCGGACATTTCCTCTCCTATAATTCACCCCTCCACTTT.

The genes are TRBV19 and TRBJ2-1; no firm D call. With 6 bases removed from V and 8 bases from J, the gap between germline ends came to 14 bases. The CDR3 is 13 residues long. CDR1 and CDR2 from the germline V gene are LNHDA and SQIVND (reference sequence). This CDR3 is CASRRRSGDEQFF. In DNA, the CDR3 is TGTGCCAGTAGACGGCGTTCGGGCGATGAGCAGTTCTTC.

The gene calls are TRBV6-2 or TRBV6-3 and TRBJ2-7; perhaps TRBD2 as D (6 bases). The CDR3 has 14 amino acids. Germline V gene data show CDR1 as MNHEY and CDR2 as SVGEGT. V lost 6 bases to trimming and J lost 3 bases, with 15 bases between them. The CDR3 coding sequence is TGTGCCAGCAGGCCTTCCGGGGGTCTCTACGAGCAGTACTTC. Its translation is CASRPSGGLYEQYF.

The DNA for the CDR3 is TGTGCCAGCAGTGAAAATGCCGAGCAGTACTTC. This gives the protein CASSENAEQYF. The chain employs TRBV2 and TRBJ2-7; D unresolved. V lost 2 bases to trimming and J lost 6 bases, with 5 bases between them. Germline CDR1 and CDR2: SNHLY and FYNNEI. CDR3 length equals 11 residues.

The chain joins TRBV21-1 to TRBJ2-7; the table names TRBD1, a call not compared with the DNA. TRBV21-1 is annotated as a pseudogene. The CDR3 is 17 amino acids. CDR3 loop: CASSRGSPTGRSYEQYF. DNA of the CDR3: TGTGCCAGCAGCAGGGGCTCTCCGACAGGGCGAAGCTACGAGCAGTACTTC.

The DNA of the CDR3 is TGTGCCAGCAGCCCCTCCTCGGGGAGCCATTGGGGCTACACCTTC. Translated: CASSPSSGSHWGYTF. J is TRBJ1-2 and V is TRBV7-9, with D uncertain. Germline V gene data show CDR1 as SEHNR and CDR2 as FQNEAQ (reference sequence). CDR3 length: 15 amino acids. V was pared by 5 bases and J by 8 bases, with 21 bases between.

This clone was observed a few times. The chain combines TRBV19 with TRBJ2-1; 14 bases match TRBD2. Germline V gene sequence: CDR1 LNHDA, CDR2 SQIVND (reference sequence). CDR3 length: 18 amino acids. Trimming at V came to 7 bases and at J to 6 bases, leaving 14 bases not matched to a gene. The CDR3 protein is CASTSGTSGSIWGNEQFF. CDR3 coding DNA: TGTGCCAGTACCTCGGGGACTAGCGGGAGTATCTGGGGCAATGAGCAGTTCTTC.

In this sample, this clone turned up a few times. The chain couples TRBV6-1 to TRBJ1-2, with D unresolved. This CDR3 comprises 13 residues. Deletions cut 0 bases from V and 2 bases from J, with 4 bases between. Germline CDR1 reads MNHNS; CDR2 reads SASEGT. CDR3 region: CASSEALNYGYTF. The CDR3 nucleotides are TGTGCCAGCAGTGAAGCCCTGAACTATGGCTACACCTTC.

This CDR3 reads CASSPEREQFF. CDR3 nucleotide sequence: TGTGCCAGCTCACCTGAACGCGAGCAGTTCTTC. The chain is built from TRBV18 and TRBJ2-1; D remains unclear. The V end lost 3 bases, the J end lost 10 bases, and 7 bases lay between the germline ends. The V gene's germline CDR1 is KGHSH and CDR2 LQKENI. The CDR3 runs to 11 residues.

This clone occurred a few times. In DNA form, the CDR3 reads TGTGCCAGCAGAGAGTACAATGAGCAGTTCTTC. This encodes CASREYNEQFF. This rearrangement joins TRBV2 to TRBJ2-1; D gene ambiguous. The V end lost 6 bases, the J end lost 4 bases, and 4 bases lay between the germline ends. Germline V gene lookup returns CDR1 SNHLY and CDR2 FYNNEI. CDR3 length equals 11 residues.

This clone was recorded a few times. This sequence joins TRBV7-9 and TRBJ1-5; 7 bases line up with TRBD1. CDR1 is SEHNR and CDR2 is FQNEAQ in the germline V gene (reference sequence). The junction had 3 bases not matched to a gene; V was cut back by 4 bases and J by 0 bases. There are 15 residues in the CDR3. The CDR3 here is CASSSTGNSNQPQHF. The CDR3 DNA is TGTGCCAGCAGCTCGACAGGGAATAGCAATCAGCCCCAGCATTTT.

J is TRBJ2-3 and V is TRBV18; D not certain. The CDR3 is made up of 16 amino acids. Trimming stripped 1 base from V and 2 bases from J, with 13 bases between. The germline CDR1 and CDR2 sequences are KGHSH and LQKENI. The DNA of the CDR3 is TGTGCCAGCTCACCACAGGGCCTAACCCTCACAGATACGCAGTATTTT. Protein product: CASSPQGLTLTDTQYF.

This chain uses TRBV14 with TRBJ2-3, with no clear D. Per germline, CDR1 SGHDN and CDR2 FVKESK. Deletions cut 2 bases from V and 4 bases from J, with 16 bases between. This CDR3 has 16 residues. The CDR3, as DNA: TGTGCCAGCAGCCAAATAGCTTCCTTCGCGGCAGATACGCAGTATTTT. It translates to CASSQIASFAADTQYF.

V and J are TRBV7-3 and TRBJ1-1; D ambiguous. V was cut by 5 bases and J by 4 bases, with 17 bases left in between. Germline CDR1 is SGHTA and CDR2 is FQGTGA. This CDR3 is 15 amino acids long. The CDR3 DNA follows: TGTGCCAGCAGCCCGCTGACGGTTGTGGGCACTGAAGCTTTCTTT. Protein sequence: CASSPLTVVGTEAFF. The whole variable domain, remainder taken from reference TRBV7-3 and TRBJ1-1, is GAGVSQTPSNKVTEKGKYVELRCDPISGHTALYWYRQSLGQGPEFLIYFQGTGAADDSGLPNDRFFAVRPEGSVSTLKIQRTERGDSAVYLCASSPLTVVGTEAFFGQGTRLTVV.

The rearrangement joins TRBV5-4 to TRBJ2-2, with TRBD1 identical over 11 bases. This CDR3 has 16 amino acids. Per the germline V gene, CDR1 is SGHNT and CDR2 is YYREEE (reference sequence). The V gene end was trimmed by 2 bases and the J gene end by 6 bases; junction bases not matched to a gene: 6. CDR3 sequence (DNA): TGTGCCAGCAGCTTTCCGGGACAGGGGGACGCCGGGGAGCTGTTTTTT. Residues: CASSFPGQGDAGELFF.

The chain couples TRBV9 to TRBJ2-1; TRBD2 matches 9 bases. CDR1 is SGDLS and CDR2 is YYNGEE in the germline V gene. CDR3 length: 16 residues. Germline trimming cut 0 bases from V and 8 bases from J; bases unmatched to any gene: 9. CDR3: CASSVAPSGGNDEQFF. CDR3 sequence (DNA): TGTGCCAGCAGCGTAGCCCCCAGCGGGGGGAACGATGAGCAGTTCTTC.